The present T cell receptor (beta chain) was sequenced within a study of circulating and synovial CD4+ cells in juvenile arthritis. The CDR3 is 12 residues long. From germline, CDR1 is SGHRS and CDR2 YFSETQ. V was clipped by 4 bases and J by 8 bases, with 12 bases between them. Profiled with immunoSEQ multiplex PCR; TCRdb holds only in-frame clones, not every one. The top ten clones hold 0.6% to 0.8% of a sample with around 32,000 clones, about 95% of them seen once. As for this clone: Its specificity is unknown.

Study-level points and caveats: CPL versus bulk CD4 samples: T cell genome counts differed by at least an order of magnitude.

This TCR was recovered from a human donor with juvenile idiopathic arthritis. The sample consisted of CD4+ T cells from blood. The V call is TRBV5-1, the J call TRBJ1-2; D is undetermined. The CDR3 protein is CASSEGDGGYTF. CDR3 coding DNA: TGCGCCAGCAGCGAGGGCGATGGGGGCTACACCTTC. Together with reference TRBV5-1 and TRBJ1-2, the CDR3 gives the full variable domain: KAGVTQTPRYLIKTRGQQVTLSCSPISGHRSVSWYQQTPGQGLQFLFEYFSETQRNKGNFPGRFSGRQFSNSRSEMNVSTLELGDSALYLCASSEGDGGYTFGSGTRLTVV.